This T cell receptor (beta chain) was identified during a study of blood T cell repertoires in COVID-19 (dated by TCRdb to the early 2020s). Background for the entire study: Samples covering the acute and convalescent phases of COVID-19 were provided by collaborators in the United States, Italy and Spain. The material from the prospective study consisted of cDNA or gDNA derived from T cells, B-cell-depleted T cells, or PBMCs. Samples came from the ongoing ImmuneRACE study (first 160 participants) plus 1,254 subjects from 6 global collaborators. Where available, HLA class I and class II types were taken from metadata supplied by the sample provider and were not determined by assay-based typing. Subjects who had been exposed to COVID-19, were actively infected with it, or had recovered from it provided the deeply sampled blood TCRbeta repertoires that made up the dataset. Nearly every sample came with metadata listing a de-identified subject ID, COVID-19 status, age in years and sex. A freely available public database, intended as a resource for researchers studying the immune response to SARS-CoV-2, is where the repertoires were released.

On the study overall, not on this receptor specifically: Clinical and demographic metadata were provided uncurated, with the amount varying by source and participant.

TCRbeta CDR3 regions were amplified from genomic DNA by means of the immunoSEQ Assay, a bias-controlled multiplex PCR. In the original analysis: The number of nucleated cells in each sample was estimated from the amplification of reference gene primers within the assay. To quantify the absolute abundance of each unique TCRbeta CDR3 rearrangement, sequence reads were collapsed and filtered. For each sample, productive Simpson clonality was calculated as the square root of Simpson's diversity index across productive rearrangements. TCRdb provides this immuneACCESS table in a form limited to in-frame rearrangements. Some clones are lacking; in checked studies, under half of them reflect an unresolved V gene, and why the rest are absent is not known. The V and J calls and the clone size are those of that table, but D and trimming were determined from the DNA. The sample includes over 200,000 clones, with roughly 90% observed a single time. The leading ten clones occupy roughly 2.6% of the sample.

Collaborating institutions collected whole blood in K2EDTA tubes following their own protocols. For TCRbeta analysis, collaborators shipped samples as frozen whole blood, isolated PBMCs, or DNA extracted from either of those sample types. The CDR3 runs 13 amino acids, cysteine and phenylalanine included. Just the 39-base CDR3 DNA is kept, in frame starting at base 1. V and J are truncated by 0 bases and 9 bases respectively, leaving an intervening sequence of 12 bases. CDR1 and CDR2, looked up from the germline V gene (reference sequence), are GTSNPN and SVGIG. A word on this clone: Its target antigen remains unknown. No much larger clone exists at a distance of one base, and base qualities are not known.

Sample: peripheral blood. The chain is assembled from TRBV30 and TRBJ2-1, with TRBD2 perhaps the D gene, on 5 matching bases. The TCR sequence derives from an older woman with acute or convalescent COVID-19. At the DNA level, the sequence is TGTGCCTGGAGTGTATACGGGGTCGGTGAGCAGTTCTTC. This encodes CAWSVYGVGEQFF.